Following are 12 T cell receptor beta chains from one sample sequenced in a study of naive and memory T cell subsets. An equimolar mix of two oligonucleotides served as the beta constant-region primer for TRBC1 and TRBC2. The ligated cDNA underwent four PCR rounds using SP2 and nested alpha and beta constant-region primers. In TCRdb, the UMI-ligation and nested PCR reads were re-called with MiXCR into one record per CDR3 protein. The data hold about 120,000 distinct CDR3 sequences, with 36% observed a single time. The specimen sequenced was central memory CD4+ T cells from blood. The receptors stem from a human donor in good health.

This clonotype showed up just a few times. The chain is built from TRBV28 and TRBJ1-3; 7 bases fit TRBD1. After removal of 6 bases from V and 8 bases from J, the junction contained 13 bases not matched to a gene. The CDR3 has 15 amino acids. Germline values: CDR1 MDHEN, CDR2 SYDVKM. CDR3 sequence (DNA): TGTGCCAGCAGCCTACCGGGACAGAGCGGGGACACCATATATTTT. Its translation: CASSLPGQSGDTIYF.

In this sample, this clonotype turned up a few times. The chain recombines TRBV19 with TRBJ2-3, with 12 bases lining up with TRBD2. V was clipped by 9 bases and J by 4 bases; unmatched bases: 8. CDR1 and CDR2 from the germline V gene are LNHDA and SQIVND (reference sequence). The CDR3 extends over 15 amino acids. The CDR3 region is CARETSGRGSDTQYF. In DNA, the CDR3 is TGTGCCAGGGAGACTAGCGGGAGAGGGTCAGATACGCAGTATTTT.

At least ten counts were recorded for this clonotype. The rearrangement links TRBV6-5 to TRBJ1-5; D possibly corresponds to TRBD1 (5 bases). Germline loops: CDR1 MNHEY, CDR2 SVGAGI. V was cut by 5 bases and J by 7 bases, with 21 bases left in between. This CDR3 spans 16 amino acids. In DNA form, the CDR3 reads TGTGCCAGCAGTCGTAGAGCCGGGACCCCCAAACAGCCCCAGCATTTT. It encodes CASSRRAGTPKQPQHF.

In this sample, this clonotype turned up a few times. J is TRBJ2-4 and V is TRBV18, with a possible D match to TRBD1 (6 bases). The CDR3 runs to 17 residues. Germline V gene sequence: CDR1 KGHSH, CDR2 LQKENI. V was shortened by 0 bases and J by 1 base, with 13 bases between the two germline ends. CDR3 amino acids: CASSPPQGSRAKNIQYF. The CDR3 DNA sequence: TGTGCCAGCTCACCACCCCAGGGGAGTCGGGCCAAAAACATTCAGTACTTC.

This clonotype has more than one count but fewer than ten. V gene TRBV20-1 combines with J gene TRBJ1-1, with a weak D call TRBD1 (5 bases). Trimming cost V 3 bases and J 0 bases, with 14 bases left between them. CDR3 length equals 15 residues. Germline values: CDR1 DFQATT, CDR2 SNEGSKA (reference sequence). CDR3 sequence: CSASKGSVLNTEAFF. The CDR3 coding sequence is TGCAGTGCTAGTAAGGGGTCTGTCTTGAACACTGAAGCTTTCTTT.

The J gene is TRBJ2-7, the V gene TRBV20-1; no clear D. Germline CDR1 is DFQATT and CDR2 is SNEGSKA (reference sequence). The length of the CDR3 is 11 residues. V lost 6 bases and J 4 bases, leaving 10 bases between the germline ends. The CDR3 sequence: CSALLGYEQYF. The CDR3 bases are TGCAGTGCGCTGTTAGGTTACGAGCAGTACTTC.

This rearrangement joins TRBV30 to TRBJ1-5, with 9 nucleotides matching TRBD1. Trimming took 2 bases from V and 5 from J; bases not matched to a gene: 7. CDR3 length: 15 amino acids. Germline V gives CDR1 GTSNPN, CDR2 SVGIG (reference sequence). In nucleotides, the CDR3 is TGTGCCTGGAGTACCGGACAGGGGAGGTATCAGCCCCAGCATTTT. Translated, it gives CAWSTGQGRYQPQHF. The whole variable domain, filled in from reference TRBV30 and TRBJ1-5, reads SQTIHQWPATLVQPVGSPLSLECTVEGTSNPNLYWYRQAAGRGLQLLFYSVGIGQISSEVPQNLSASRPQDRQFILSSKKLLLSDSGFYLCAWSTGQGRYQPQHFGDGTRLSIL.

This clonotype has only a few counts. The rearrangement links TRBV7-2 to TRBJ1-4; 7 bases align to TRBD1. This CDR3 spans 14 amino acids. The junction had 5 bases not matched to a gene; V was cut back by 6 bases and J by 4 bases. Germline assignment: CDR1 SGHTA and CDR2 FQGNSA. DNA for the CDR3: TGTGCCAGCAGGGAGGGGGCGGTTAATGAAAAACTGTTTTTT. This codes for CASREGAVNEKLFF. Based on the CDR3 plus reference TRBV7-2 and TRBJ1-4, the full variable domain is GAGVSQSPSNKVTEKGKDVELRCDPISGHTALYWYRQSLGQGLEFLIYFQGNSAPDKSGLPSDRFSAERTGGSVSTLTIQRTQQEDSAVYLCASREGAVNEKLFFGSGTQLSVL.

The chain joins TRBV7-2 to TRBJ2-7, with 7 positions matching TRBD1. V was pared by 4 bases and J by 2 bases, with 8 bases of the junction left unmatched. The CDR3 loop spans 15 amino acids. The germline V gene encodes CDR1 SGHTA and CDR2 FQGNSA. The CDR3 region is CASSSGVDRPYEQYF. The CDR3 region has the DNA TGTGCCAGCAGCTCCGGGGTGGACAGGCCCTACGAGCAGTACTTC.

This chain links TRBV7-2 with TRBJ2-1; 9 bases are a match to TRBD1. Germline V gene sequence: CDR1 SGHTA, CDR2 FQGNSA. The CDR3 contains 16 residues. The J segment lost 7 bases and the V segment lost 5 bases, leaving 12 bases of the junction unmatched. The CDR3 sequence is CASSPGGTGWRNEQFF. CDR3 coding DNA: TGTGCCAGCAGCCCCGGGGGGACAGGGTGGCGTAATGAGCAGTTCTTC. The full variable domain, with the rest looked up from reference TRBV7-2 and TRBJ2-1, is GAGVSQSPSNKVTEKGKDVELRCDPISGHTALYWYRQSLGQGLEFLIYFQGNSAPDKSGLPSDRFSAERTGGSVSTLTIQRTQQEDSAVYLCASSPGGTGWRNEQFFGPGTRLTVL.

This chain uses TRBV20-1 with TRBJ1-4; a weak D match, TRBD1 (5 bases). CDR3 length equals 15 residues. Trimming shortened V by 6 bases and J by 12 bases, and 26 bases separated the two germline ends. The germline CDR1 and CDR2 sequences are DFQATT and SNEGSKA (reference sequence). The CDR3 bases are TGCAGTGCCCTGAGTGGAGGGGACCGGTTCGGGCAACTGTTTTTT. Amino acid sequence: CSALSGGDRFGQLFF.

This clonotype was counted many times. V gene TRBV29-1 combines with J gene TRBJ2-3; 14 bases map to TRBD2. The CDR3 covers 15 residues. The V segment lost 6 bases and the J segment 4 bases; nucleotides outside the gene matches: 6. From germline, CDR1 is SQVTM and CDR2 ANQGSEA. The DNA of the CDR3 is TGCAGCGTCTCTGGACTAGCGGGAGGTTCAGATACGCAGTATTTT. This codes for CSVSGLAGGSDTQYF.